Shown below are 3 T cell receptor beta chains from a single sample sequenced in a study of kidney transplant recipient with SARS-CoV-2 infection. TCRdb analysed the reads with MiXCR anew, one entry per CDR3 protein. The table includes 200,000 to 250,000 distinct CDR3 sequences, more than 25% detected once. This specimen was a blood sample, taken at baseline and on day 111 from a kidney transplant recipient. Every receptor here comes from a male patient aged 30 to 40 who had COVID-19 and was a kidney transplant recipient. The T cells may partly be graft donor cells.

This clonotype was recorded at least ten times. This rearrangement joins TRBV10-1 to TRBJ2-3; 8 bases fit TRBD2. The germline V gene encodes CDR1 WNHNN and CDR2 SYGVQD (reference sequence). Losses at the gene ends were 2 bases for V and 3 bases for J; bases not matched to a gene: 10. CDR3 length: 17 amino acids. The CDR3 sequence is CASSELATSGRTDTQYF. The CDR3, as DNA: TGCGCCAGCAGTGAGCTGGCAACCAGCGGGAGAACAGATACGCAGTATTTT.

As concerns this clonotype: This may come from a read error, since a much larger clone is one base off. The chain joins TRBV5-4 to TRBJ2-2, with 7 positions matching TRBD2. Germline lookup yields CDR1 SGHNT and CDR2 YYREEE (reference sequence). This CDR3 spans 14 amino acids. The CDR3 here is CAGSGLANTGELFF. DNA for the CDR3: TGTGCCGGCAGCGGACTAGCGAACACCGGGGAGCTGTTTTTT.

This clonotype was detected many times. V gene TRBV12-3 or TRBV12-4 combines with J gene TRBJ1-2; unclear D gene. The CDR3 extends over 17 amino acids. V was trimmed by 5 bases and J by 4 bases, leaving 23 bases between them. The CDR3 DNA reads TGTGCCAGCAGTAATAGCCCCAGCTTCCGAAAGACCTATGGCTACACCTTC. Translating gives CASSNSPSFRKTYGYTF.